Reported below is one TCR beta chain. The CDR3 runs 15 residues. From germline, CDR1 is SGHRS and CDR2 YFSETQ. V was cut by 4 bases and J by 0 bases, with 8 bases left in between. Sequencing relied on a cDNA template that was reverse transcribed from extracted RNA. Profiling relied on immunoSEQ multiplex PCR, and the TCRdb table lists in-frame clones only, not all of them. This sample has more than 75,000 clones; about two fifths occur once, and the top ten carry about 1.5%. This sample is part of a study of CD8+ T cells in alopecia areata. The clonotype originates from a human donor with alopecia areata. Input material: CD4+ T cells sorted from blood. This chain connects TRBV5-1 to TRBJ2-6; maybe TRBD1 (6 bases). CDR3 region: CASSVDSSGANVLTF. Here the CDR3 DNA reads TGCGCCAGCAGCGTGGACAGCTCTGGGGCCAACGTCCTGACTTTC.